This TCR beta chain was documented in a study of T cells after yellow fever vaccination. Study context: When fractions had low cell numbers, they were prepared with SMART-Seq v4 Ultra Low Input.

Making TCR cDNA involved 5'RACE template switching, which added UMIs and a universal primer site. TCRdb re-derived calls from the 5' RACE reads in MiXCR, one entry per CDR3 protein. The sample has 300,000 to 350,000 distinct CDR3 sequences; about 10% are singletons. Ten or more counts support this clonotype. The target antigen is unknown. V lost 1 base and J lost 4, with 14 bases in between. Germline values: CDR1 LGHNA, CDR2 YSLEER. This CDR3 spans 15 amino acids. Study-level points and caveats: Researchers noted that a small share of clonotypes showed up in both CD4 and CD8 compartments. Once the booster was given, most primary-vaccination clones reappeared, at approximately 97% for CD4 and 88% for CD8.

The source material was CD4+ T cells sorted from PBMCs, sampled 45 days after the yellow fever booster vaccination. This receptor was taken from a man aged 18 to 35 who received the YFV17D yellow fever vaccine. The V gene is TRBV4-3, the J gene TRBJ2-7, with D possibly TRBD2 on 5 matching bases. CDR3 sequence (DNA): TGCGCCAGCAGCCAAGGAGCGGCCAGCGCGTACGAGCAGTACTTC. Protein: CASSQGAASAYEQYF.